This T cell receptor (beta chain) was recorded in a study of T cell repertoires in cytomegalovirus infection. Study background: Both CMV infection and a matching HLA type were indicated by public TCR beta signatures. Overall study findings and caveats: The ex vivo response showed dominance by HLA-C-restricted CMV-specific TCR beta clonotypes.

This clonotype showed up just once. The antigen remains undetermined. This could be a read error, since a much larger clone is one nucleotide away. Germline CDR1 and CDR2: MDHEN and SYDVKM. The CDR3 is made up of 16 amino acids. The trim removed 6 bases at V and 8 bases at J, leaving 12 bases unmatched. A single record per CDR3 protein comes from TCRdb applying MiXCR to the reads. The table records nearly 550,000 distinct CDR3 sequences, 16% of them present only once. The gene calls are TRBV28 and TRBJ2-1; 11 bases are a match to TRBD2. This clonotype was obtained from a human donor in good health (CMV status not recorded). Some clones in this sample may be carry-over from other donors' samples. Sequencing used CD8+ T cells from PBMCs. CDR3 sequence reads: CASSRLLAGEYDEQFF. In DNA, the CDR3 is TGTGCCAGCAGCCGGCTACTAGCGGGAGAATACGATGAGCAGTTCTTC.